One and the same sample provided the 25 T cell receptor beta chains below, sequenced in a study of cytomegalovirus exposure and HLA in healthy donors. TCRdb's table, derived via immunoSEQ multiplex PCR, lists solely in-frame clones and lacks some. The sample carries 60,000 to 90,000 clones, about 85% recorded once. Source material: PBMCs. These receptor sequences come from a man aged 25-45 years in good health and CMV-seronegative.

This chain uses TRBV18 with TRBJ1-6; D may be TRBD1 (6 bases). The V end lost 3 bases, the J end lost 5 bases, and 8 bases lay between the germline ends. Germline V gives CDR1 KGHSH, CDR2 LQKENI. CDR3 size: 14 residues. The CDR3 coding sequence is TGTGCCAGCTCACCGCACAGGGATAATTCACCCCTCCACTTT. Its translation is CASSPHRDNSPLHF.

V is TRBV5-1 and J is TRBJ1-3; the D gene is possibly TRBD1 (6 bases). The CDR3 is made up of 13 amino acids. Trimming left V 4 bases short and J 4 bases short, with 9 bases between. Germline V gene data show CDR1 as SGHRS and CDR2 as YFSETQ. The CDR3 nucleotides are TGCGCCAGCAGCCTAGACAGGGGAAACACCATATATTTT. This sequence encodes CASSLDRGNTIYF.

The chain has TRBV6-6 and TRBJ1-2; a weak D match, TRBD1 (5 bases). In germline, CDR1 is MNHNY, CDR2 SVGAGI (reference sequence). V lost 6 bases, J lost 3 bases, and 14 bases lay in between. This CDR3 has 14 amino acids. The CDR3 DNA is TGTGCCAGCAGCCGGGGGGTAGAGGACTATGGCTACACCTTC. It is translated as CASSRGVEDYGYTF.

V gene TRBV7-9 combines with J gene TRBJ2-5; D perhaps matches TRBD2 (5 bases). Germline CDR1 is SEHNR and CDR2 is FQNEAQ (reference sequence). V was clipped by 2 bases and J by 5 bases, with 9 bases between them. The CDR3 has 13 amino acids. The DNA for the CDR3 is TGTGCCAGCAGCTTATACGGCGGGGAGACCCAGTACTTC. The encoded protein is CASSLYGGETQYF. The whole variable domain, remainder taken from reference TRBV7-9 and TRBJ2-5, is DTGVSQNPRHKITKRGQNVTFRCDPISEHNRLYWYRQTLGQGPEFLTYFQNEAQLEKSRLLSDRFSAERPKGSFSTLEIQRTEQGDSAMYLCASSLYGGETQYFGPGTRLLVL.

V and J are TRBV9 and TRBJ1-4; D gene unclear. V shed 0 bases and J shed 5 bases, with 11 bases lying between them. Per germline, CDR1 SGDLS and CDR2 YYNGEE. This CDR3 has 15 residues. The CDR3 sequence: CASSVGEVLNEKLFF. Written as DNA, the CDR3 is TGTGCCAGCAGCGTAGGCGAGGTTTTAAATGAAAAACTGTTTTTT.

The rearrangement uses TRBV4-1 and TRBJ2-1, with 10 positions matching TRBD2. Germline CDR1 reads MGHRA; CDR2 reads YSYEKL. The trim removed 3 bases at V and 5 bases at J, leaving 16 bases unmatched. The CDR3 contains 19 residues. CDR3 nucleotide sequence: TGCGCCAGCAGCCATTCTGAGATCCTAGCGGGAGAGCGAAACAATGAGCAGTTCTTC. This gives the protein CASSHSEILAGERNNEQFF.

V is TRBV7-3 and J is TRBJ1-1; 7 bases are shared with TRBD1. Trimming removed 2 bases from V and 0 bases from J; junction bases left unmatched: 3. Germline V CDR1 and CDR2: SGHTA, FQGTGA. The CDR3 is 15 residues long. Here the CDR3 reads CASSLSGTVNTEAFF. The CDR3, as DNA: TGTGCCAGCAGCTTATCCGGGACAGTGAACACTGAAGCTTTCTTT.

V and J are TRBV7-9 and TRBJ1-1; no reliable D call. Trimming removed 5 bases at V and 0 bases at J, with 10 bases between. In germline, CDR1 is SEHNR, CDR2 FQNEAQ (reference sequence). This CDR3 has 14 residues. The CDR3 sequence: CASSALGLNTEAFF. CDR3 DNA: TGTGCCAGCAGCGCTCTCGGTTTGAACACTGAAGCTTTCTTT.

This clone was counted once. V usage is TRBV19 and J usage is TRBJ2-7; TRBD1 aligns across 7 bases. CDR3 length: 14 residues. Trimming took 3 bases from V and 0 from J; bases not matched to a gene: 2. Germline lookup yields CDR1 LNHDA and CDR2 SQIVND (reference sequence). The CDR3 reads CASSIRDSSYEQYF. CDR3 coding DNA: TGTGCCAGTAGTATCCGGGACAGCTCCTACGAGCAGTACTTC.

The rearrangement links TRBV4-1 to TRBJ1-1; D perhaps matches TRBD1 (5 bases). CDR1 and CDR2 (germline): MGHRA, YSYEKL. Trimming took off 4 bases at V and 4 bases at J, with 16 bases between the two ends. The CDR3 runs to 15 residues. The CDR3 bases are TGCGCCAGCAGCCTCGGAAGCGGGGGTGGCACTGAAGCTTTCTTT. As protein: CASSLGSGGGTEAFF.

The J gene is TRBJ1-1, the V gene TRBV6-1; D unclear. V shed 2 bases and J shed 7 bases, with 11 bases lying between them. The CDR3 extends over 13 amino acids. Germline CDR1 is MNHNS and CDR2 is SASEGT. CDR3 sequence: CASSELPRREAFF. The DNA for the CDR3 is TGTGCCAGCAGTGAACTCCCTAGACGTGAAGCTTTCTTT.

There are a few counts of this clone. This rearrangement joins TRBV19 to TRBJ2-7, with D possibly TRBD1 on 5 matching bases. Trimming removed 6 bases from V and 6 bases from J, with 18 bases in between. This CDR3 spans 14 amino acids. Germline CDR1 is LNHDA and CDR2 is SQIVND (reference sequence). In DNA, the CDR3 is TGTGCCAGTAGCCACAACTACAGGCTCGGCGAGCAGTACTTC. It is translated as CASSHNYRLGEQYF.

The V gene is TRBV7-9, the J gene TRBJ2-1, with a tentative D call TRBD2 (6 bases). In germline, CDR1 is SEHNR, CDR2 FQNEAQ (reference sequence). V lost 7 bases, J lost 12 bases, and 16 bases lay in between. The CDR3 length is 12 residues. The CDR3 sequence is CASTRDWSGQFF. CDR3 bases: TGTGCCAGCACCCGGGACTGGAGCGGGCAGTTCTTC.

This rearrangement joins TRBV5-1 to TRBJ1-3; the D is unclear. Trimming took 6 bases from V and 0 from J, leaving 13 bases between them. This CDR3 contains 15 residues. Germline V gene sequence: CDR1 SGHRS, CDR2 YFSETQ. CDR3: CASTGGPNSGNTIYF. CDR3 DNA: TGCGCCAGCACGGGAGGACCGAACTCTGGAAACACCATATATTTT.

The chain joins TRBV18 to TRBJ2-5; D may be TRBD1 (5 bases). V was clipped by 6 bases and J by 5 bases, with 13 bases between them. CDR3 size: 13 residues. Germline loops: CDR1 KGHSH, CDR2 LQKENI. The CDR3 is CASSQAGRETQYF. CDR3 in DNA: TGTGCCAGCTCTCAAGCAGGGCGCGAGACCCAGTACTTC.

V and J are TRBV19 and TRBJ1-2; D possibly corresponds to TRBD1 (5 bases). V lost 4 bases, J lost 8 bases, and 20 bases lay in between. The CDR3 extends over 15 amino acids. From germline, CDR1 is LNHDA and CDR2 SQIVND (reference sequence). Here the CDR3 DNA reads TGTGCCAGTAGTAGGACGGAGGGACGCTGGTCCGGCTACACCTTC. The encoded protein is CASSRTEGRWSGYTF.

The rearrangement uses TRBV2 and TRBJ1-1; TRBD1 might be the D (6 bases). Per the germline V gene, CDR1 is SNHLY and CDR2 is FYNNEI. This CDR3 spans 15 amino acids. Between the trimmed V and J ends, which lost 5 bases and 2 bases, there was a span of 15 bases. The CDR3 DNA sequence: TGTGCCAGCAGTATATCGGGAGGGGGAAACACTGAAGCTTTCTTT. Translated: CASSISGGGNTEAFF.

The chain recombines TRBV7-9 with TRBJ2-7; D uncertain. The germline V and J ends were trimmed by 5 bases and 6 bases, with 11 bases remaining between them. CDR1 SEHNR and CDR2 FQNEAQ come from the germline V gene (reference sequence). The CDR3 has 12 residues. The CDR3 sequence is CASSTQVTEQYF. The CDR3, as DNA: TGTGCCAGCAGCACTCAGGTAACCGAGCAGTACTTC.

This chain links TRBV6-6 with TRBJ1-6, with 11 bases aligning to TRBD1. The ends lost 6 bases at V and 7 bases at J; junction bases unmatched: 5. The CDR3 is made up of 15 amino acids. Germline loops: CDR1 MNHNY, CDR2 SVGAGI (reference sequence). CDR3 loop: CASRPGQGGNSPLHF. The CDR3 DNA reads TGTGCCAGCAGGCCGGGACAGGGGGGGAATTCACCCCTCCACTTT.

The chain recombines TRBV19 with TRBJ2-3, with a tentative D call TRBD2 (6 bases). Germline CDR1 reads LNHDA; CDR2 reads SQIVND (reference sequence). Between the trimmed V and J ends, which lost 1 base and 4 bases, there was a span of 9 bases. The length of the CDR3 is 14 residues. CDR3 nucleotides: TGTGCCAGTAGTATAGGACTAGAAGCAGATACGCAGTATTTT. Encoded protein: CASSIGLEADTQYF. Looking up the rest from reference TRBV19 and TRBJ2-3 gives the full variable domain: DGGITQSPKYLFRKEGQNVTLSCEQNLNHDAMYWYRQDPGQGLRLIYYSQIVNDFQKGDIAEGYSVSREKKESFPLTVTSAQKNPTAFYLCASSIGLEADTQYFGPGTRLTVL.

The rearrangement uses TRBV6-6 and TRBJ1-1, with D perhaps matching TRBD1 (6 bases). Trimming stripped 0 bases from V and 7 bases from J, with 6 bases between. Germline V gene lookup returns CDR1 MNHNY and CDR2 SVGAGI (reference sequence). There are 12 residues in the CDR3. The CDR3 DNA reads as TGTGCCAGCAGTTACTCGGACAGTGAAGCTTTCTTT. Translating gives CASSYSDSEAFF.

The gene calls are TRBV7-2 and TRBJ1-2; D remains unclear. The CDR3 runs to 13 residues. Trimming left V 4 bases short and J 0 bases short, with 6 bases between. Per the germline V gene, CDR1 is SGHTA and CDR2 is FQGNSA. The CDR3 sequence is CASSSGANYGYTF. In nucleotides, the CDR3 is TGTGCCAGCAGCTCCGGGGCTAACTATGGCTACACCTTC.

This rearrangement joins TRBV6-4 to TRBJ2-3, with TRBD2 matching over 13 bases. The V gene's germline CDR1 is MRHNA and CDR2 SNTAGT. The CDR3 has 15 amino acids. V shed 6 bases and J 6 bases; nucleotides not matched to a gene: 6. The CDR3 sequence is CASRERTSGSDTQYF. CDR3 DNA: TGTGCCAGCAGAGAGCGGACTAGCGGGAGTGATACGCAGTATTTT.

This rearrangement joins TRBV7-9 to TRBJ2-2; 9 bases are a match to TRBD1. V lost 8 bases, J lost 3 bases, and 13 bases stayed unmatched. The CDR3 runs to 17 residues. Germline lookup yields CDR1 SEHNR and CDR2 FQNEAQ (reference sequence). CDR3 sequence reads: CASRQDRGGKYTGELFF. The DNA for the CDR3 is TGTGCCAGCCGCCAGGACAGGGGTGGAAAGTACACCGGGGAGCTGTTTTTT.

The J gene is TRBJ2-7, the V gene TRBV21-1; whether TRBD1, the table's D call, matches the DNA was not checked. TRBV21-1 represents a pseudogene. The CDR3 loop spans 17 amino acids. The chain's CDR3 is CASSKWGPLTRANEQYV. The CDR3 coding sequence is TGTGCCAGCAGCAAATGGGGGCCCCTTACGCGGGCTAACGAGCAGTACGTC.